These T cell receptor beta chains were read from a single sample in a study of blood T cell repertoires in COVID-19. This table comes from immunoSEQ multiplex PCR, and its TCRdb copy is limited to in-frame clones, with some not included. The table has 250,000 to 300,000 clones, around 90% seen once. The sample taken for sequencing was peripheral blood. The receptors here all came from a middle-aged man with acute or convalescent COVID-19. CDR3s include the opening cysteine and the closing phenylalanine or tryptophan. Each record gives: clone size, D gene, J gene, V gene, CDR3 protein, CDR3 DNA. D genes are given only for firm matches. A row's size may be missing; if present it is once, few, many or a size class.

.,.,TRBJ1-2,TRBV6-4,CASSSGLQGQDYGYTF,TGTGCCAGCTCATCAGGACTCCAGGGGCAGGACTATGGCTACACCTTC
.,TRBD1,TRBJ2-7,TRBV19,CASTAEPGQGYEQYF,TGTGCCAGTACGGCCGAACCGGGACAGGGATACGAGCAGTACTTC
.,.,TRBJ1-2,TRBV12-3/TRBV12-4,CASTPTGRDGYTF,TGTGCCAGCACCCCGACAGGAAGGGATGGCTACACCTTC
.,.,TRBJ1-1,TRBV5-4,CASSFTYRAPTEAFF,TGTGCCAGCAGCTTTACCTACAGGGCCCCCACTGAAGCTTTCTTT
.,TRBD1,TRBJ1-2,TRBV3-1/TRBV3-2,CASRPGTGGYTF,TGTGCCAGCAGACCCGGGACAGGCGGCTACACCTTC
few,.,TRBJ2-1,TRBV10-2,CATFAVSYNEQFF,TGCGCCACCTTCGCTGTCAGCTACAATGAGCAGTTCTTC
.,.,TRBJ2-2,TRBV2,CASSDWQGGGELFF,TGTGCCAGCAGTGACTGGCAGGGGGGCGGGGAGCTGTTTTTT
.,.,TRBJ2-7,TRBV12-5,CASGLSTGFVGEQYF,TGTGCTAGTGGTTTGTCAACAGGTTTTGTGGGTGAGCAGTACTTC
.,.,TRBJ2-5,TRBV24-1,CATSEAGLETQYF,TGTGCCACCAGTGAGGCGGGGCTAGAGACCCAGTACTTC
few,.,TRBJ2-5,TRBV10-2,CASGQNQETQYF,TGCGCCAGCGGACAGAACCAAGAGACCCAGTACTTC
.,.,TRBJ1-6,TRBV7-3,CASSRGTTSPLHF,TGTGCCAGCAGCCGAGGGACAACTTCACCCCTCCACTTT
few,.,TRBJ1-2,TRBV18,CASSTAAGRPGYTF,TGTGCCAGCTCAACCGCAGCGGGACGTCCGGGCTACACCTTC
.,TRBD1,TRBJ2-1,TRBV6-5,CASRLQGAYNEQFF,TGTGCCAGCAGATTACAGGGGGCCTACAATGAGCAGTTCTTC
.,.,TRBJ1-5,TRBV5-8,CASSPAGQPQHF,TGTGCCAGCAGCCCCGCGGGGCAGCCCCAGCATTTT
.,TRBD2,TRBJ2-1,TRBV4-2,CASSQPTLAGGPGDEQFF,TGTGCCAGCAGCCAACCGACCCTAGCGGGGGGGCCTGGGGATGAGCAGTTCTTC
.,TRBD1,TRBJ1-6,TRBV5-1,CASSLAGTENSPLHF,TGCGCCAGCAGCTTGGCAGGGACAGAAAATTCACCCCTCCACTTT
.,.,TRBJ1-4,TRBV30,CAISRVGEKLFF,TGTGCCATTTCGAGGGTGGGGGAAAAACTGTTTTTT
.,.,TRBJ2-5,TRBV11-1,CASSLARETQYF,TGTGCCAGCAGCTTAGCGAGAGAGACCCAGTACTTC
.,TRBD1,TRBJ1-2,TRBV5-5,CASSKQGGYGYTF,TGTGCCAGCAGTAAACAGGGGGGCTATGGCTACACCTTC
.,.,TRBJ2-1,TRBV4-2,CASSPSGQLYNEQFF,TGTGCCAGCAGCCCCAGCGGGCAACTTTACAATGAGCAGTTCTTC
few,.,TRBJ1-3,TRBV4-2,CASSQEGSIGNTIYF,TGTGCCAGCAGCCAAGAGGGGAGTATAGGAAACACCATATATTTT
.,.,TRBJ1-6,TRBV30,CAWSVGQGRSPLHF,TGTGCCTGGAGTGTAGGGCAGGGCCGTTCACCCCTCCACTTT
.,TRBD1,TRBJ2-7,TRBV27,CASSSALTGGAYEQYF,TGTGCCAGCAGTTCCGCCCTGACAGGGGGGGCCTACGAGCAGTACTTC
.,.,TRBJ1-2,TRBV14,CASSQIGRGYGYTF,TGTGCCAGCAGCCAAATAGGGAGAGGCTATGGCTACACCTTC
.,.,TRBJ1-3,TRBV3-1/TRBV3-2,CASSDNRAGNTIYF,TGTGCCAGCAGCGATAACAGGGCTGGAAACACCATATATTTT
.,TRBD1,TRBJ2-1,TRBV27,CASTGTGANNEQFF,TGTGCCAGCACCGGGACAGGGGCAAACAATGAGCAGTTCTTC
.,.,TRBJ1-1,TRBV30,CACALLQGNTEAFF,TGTGCCTGTGCCCTTCTACAGGGGAACACTGAAGCTTTCTTT
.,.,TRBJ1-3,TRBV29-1,CSADQGSGNTIYF,TGCAGCGCCGATCAGGGCTCTGGAAACACCATATATTTT
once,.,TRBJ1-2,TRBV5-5,CASSFSLGGSYGYTF,TGTGCCAGCAGCTTTTCTCTGGGGGGATCCTATGGCTACACCTTC
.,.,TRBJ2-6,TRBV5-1,CASSLRVPISGANVLTF,TGCGCCAGCAGCTTGCGGGTCCCGATCTCTGGGGCCAACGTCCTGACTTTC
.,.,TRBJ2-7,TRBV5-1,CASSTTGLRSYEQYF,TGCGCCAGCAGCACAACGGGACTCCGCTCCTACGAGCAGTACTTC
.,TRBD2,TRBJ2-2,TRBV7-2,CASSPTLAGGRTGELFF,TGTGCCAGCAGCCCTACTCTAGCGGGGGGGCGGACCGGGGAGCTGTTTTTT
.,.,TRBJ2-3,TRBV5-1,CASSFAARSTDTQYF,TGCGCCAGCAGCTTCGCGGCACGGAGCACAGATACGCAGTATTTT
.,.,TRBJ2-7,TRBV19,CASSIGFGVDRWYEQYF,TGTGCCAGTAGTATTGGTTTTGGCGTCGACAGATGGTACGAGCAGTACTTC
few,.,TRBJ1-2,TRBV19,CASSIWDTPNYGYTF,TGTGCCAGTAGTATCTGGGACACCCCTAACTATGGCTACACCTTC
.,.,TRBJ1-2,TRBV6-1,CASSEEGPGYTF,TGTGCCAGCAGTGAAGAGGGGCCGGGCTACACCTTC
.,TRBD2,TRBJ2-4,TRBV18,CASSPAGGLAKNIQYF,TGTGCCAGCTCACCTGCGGGGGGCCTAGCCAAAAACATTCAGTACTTC
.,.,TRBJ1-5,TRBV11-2,CASSLDRSQPQHF,TGTGCCAGCAGCTTAGATCGGAGTCAGCCCCAGCATTTT
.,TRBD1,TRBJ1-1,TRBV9,CASSARDSRITEAFF,TGTGCCAGCAGCGCCCGGGACAGCCGAATTACTGAAGCTTTCTTT
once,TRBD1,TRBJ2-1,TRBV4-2,CASSQGQGNEQFF,TGTGCCAGCAGCCAAGGACAGGGCAATGAGCAGTTCTTC
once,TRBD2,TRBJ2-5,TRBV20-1,CSASRTSQETQYF,TGCAGTGCTAGTAGGACTAGCCAAGAGACCCAGTACTTC
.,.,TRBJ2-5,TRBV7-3,CASSSTGTPSETQYF,TGTGCCAGCAGCTCTACCGGGACACCTTCGGAGACCCAGTACTTC
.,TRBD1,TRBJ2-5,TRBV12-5,CASGAPGQGETQYF,TGTGCTAGTGGTGCCCCGGGACAGGGGGAGACCCAGTACTTC
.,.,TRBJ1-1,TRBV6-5,CASSFDRMNTEAFF,TGTGCCAGCAGTTTCGACAGAATGAACACTGAAGCTTTCTTT
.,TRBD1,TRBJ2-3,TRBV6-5,CASSYSTGTGTDTQYF,TGTGCCAGCAGTTACTCGACCGGGACAGGGACAGATACGCAGTATTTT
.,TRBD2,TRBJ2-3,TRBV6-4,CASSERRAGGPDTQYF,TGTGCCAGCAGTGAGAGGCGAGCGGGGGGGCCAGATACGCAGTATTTT